The source of this T cell receptor beta chain is a study of blood T cell repertoires in COVID-19. Whole-study context: T cells, B-cell-depleted T cells, or PBMCs provided the cDNA or gDNA that served as material.

Participants' reported clinical history set cohort assignment. The study recruited exposed participants who had met a COVID-19 case within 2 weeks before entry. V lost 1 base, J lost 4 bases, and 11 bases stayed unmatched. Germline V gene lookup returns CDR1 SGHTS and CDR2 YDEGEE. The CDR3 extends over 18 amino acids. Original processing methods: How many nucleated cells were present was estimated from reference gene primer amplification. The repertoire was sequenced with immunoSEQ multiplex PCR; TCRdb's copy has only in-frame clones and lacks some. V, J and clone size are those of that table, while D and trimming were read from the DNA. The sample contains fewer than 350,000 clones, approximately 91% of which appear only once.

What was sequenced was PBMCs or T cells enriched from blood (not recorded which). The chain is built from TRBV5-8 and TRBJ2-1; TRBD2 matches 10 bases. This receptor was taken from a woman aged 30 to 39 who had been exposed to COVID-19. The CDR3 nucleotides read TGTGCCAGCAGCTTGAGGGCGGGGGGACTAGCGCTATACAATGAGCAGTTCTTC. The encoded protein is CASSLRAGGLALYNEQFF.